The rows below give T cell receptor beta chains drawn from one sample of a study of response to subunit inactivated influenza vaccine. TCRdb reanalysed the RT-PCR reads using MiXCR and keeps one entry per CDR3 protein. The data show around 540,000 distinct CDR3 sequences, with 12% seen just once and 10% held by the top ten. The sample was PBMCs from blood, taken on the day of vaccination. These receptors were taken from a man aged 45 to 65 who received an inactivated influenza vaccine. The CDR3 runs from the conserved cysteine through the conserved F or W. The D gene is left open where the match is weak. Clone size is not always given. Where it is, it says once, few, many or a class for expanded clones.

many . TRBJ2-2 TRBV2 CASSFGQRTGELFF TGTGCCAGCAGTTTCGGACAGAGGACCGGGGAGCTGTTTTTT
. . TRBJ2-7 TRBV25-1 CASSVGLGGRLDYEQYF TGTGCCAGCAGTGTGGGGTTGGGGGGACGGCTGGACTACGAGCAGTACTTC
many TRBD2 TRBJ2-1 TRBV7-9 CASSPAAGVYSGEQFF TGTGCCAGCAGCCCCGCGGCGGGGGTCTATTCGGGTGAGCAGTTCTTC
. . TRBJ2-3 TRBV7-9 CASSLNAGADTQYF TGTGCCAGCAGCTTAAATGCCGGGGCAGATACGCAGTATTTT
many TRBD1 TRBJ2-7 TRBV5-1 CASSPGQGKGYEQYF TGCGCCAGCAGCCCTGGACAGGGTAAGGGCTACGAGCAGTACTTC
few . TRBJ2-1 TRBV5-1 CASSLAGGLLYDNEQFF TGCGCCAGCAGCTTGGCCGGGGGACTTCTCTACGACAATGAGCAGTTCTTC
few . TRBJ1-3 TRBV7-2 CASSPRWGNTIYF TGTGCCAGCAGCCCCCGCTGGGGAAACACCATATATTTT
. . TRBJ2-3 TRBV15 CATSRGTVTDTQYF TGTGCCACCAGCAGAGGGACAGTGACAGATACGCAGTATTTT
many . TRBJ2-1 TRBV12-3/TRBV12-4 CASRTATNYNEQFF TGTGCCAGCCGGACAGCCACAAATTACAATGAGCAGTTCTTC
few TRBD2 TRBJ2-5 TRBV6-1 CASTRTSGSLVETQYF TGTGCCAGCACCCGGACTAGCGGGAGTTTGGTGGAGACCCAGTACTTC
. . TRBJ1-5 TRBV5-1 CASRPTGSLYSNQPQHF TGCGCCAGCAGGCCGACTGGAAGTCTATATAGCAATCAGCCCCAGCATTTT
. . TRBJ2-7 TRBV12-3/TRBV12-4 CASSPGVGAYEQYF TGTGCCAGCAGCCCCGGCGTAGGCGCCTACGAGCAGTACTTC
many . TRBJ2-4 TRBV10-3 CAISQDKNIQYF TGTGCCATCAGCCAGGACAAAAACATTCAGTACTTC
. . TRBJ1-1 TRBV20-1 CSARESSGAEAFF TGCAGTGCTAGAGAATCTTCAGGGGCTGAAGCTTTCTTT
. . TRBJ2-1 TRBV28 CASSLYSAGMEQFF TGTGCCAGCAGTTTGTATTCGGCGGGAATGGAGCAGTTCTTC
few . TRBJ1-1 TRBV7-9 CASSRNNLNRESNTEAFF TGTGCCAGCAGCCGCAACAATCTCAACAGGGAATCGAACACTGAAGCTTTCTTT
few TRBD2 TRBJ2-7 TRBV11-1 CASSLGGSGYEQYF TGTGCCAGCAGCTTAGGCGGGAGTGGGTACGAGCAGTACTTC
many . TRBJ2-1 TRBV20-1 CSATQTSSSGVF TGCAGTGCTACGCAGACCTCTTCTTCGGGCGTTTTC
. . TRBJ1-1 TRBV5-1 CASSADSEAFF TGCGCCAGCAGCGCGGACAGTGAAGCTTTCTTT
few . TRBJ2-7 TRBV7-2 CASSLDKYYEQYF TGTGCCAGCAGCTTAGACAAGTACTACGAGCAGTACTTC
. . TRBJ2-7 TRBV6-2/TRBV6-3 CASSYRDGGYEQYF TGTGCCAGCAGTTACCGGGACGGAGGATACGAGCAGTACTTC
. . TRBJ2-7 TRBV5-1 CASKKDGTVYEQYF TGCGCCAGCAAAAAGGACGGCACCGTCTACGAGCAGTACTTC
. . TRBJ2-5 TRBV9 CASSASGAGGPFQETQYF TGTGCCAGCAGCGCCTCCGGAGCGGGCGGGCCCTTCCAAGAGACCCAGTACTTC
many . TRBJ2-7 TRBV5-1 CASSLYGDGYEQYF TGCGCCAGCAGCTTGTATGGGGACGGCTACGAGCAGTACTTC
many . TRBJ2-5 TRBV7-9 CASSLNRVETQYF TGTGCCAGCAGCTTAAACAGGGTTGAGACCCAGTACTTC
many . TRBJ2-1 TRBV9 CASSVEVQGNEQFF TGTGCCAGCAGCGTAGAGGTCCAGGGCAATGAGCAGTTCTTC
few . TRBJ1-2 TRBV15 CATSRIGGGYGYTF TGTGCCACCAGCAGAATCGGGGGTGGCTATGGCTACACCTTC
few . TRBJ2-3 TRBV20-1 CSARPTINPSTDTQYF TGCAGTGCTAGGCCGACCATAAACCCTAGCACAGATACGCAGTATTTT
few . TRBJ2-1 TRBV27 CASGKSRGNEQFF TGTGCCAGCGGAAAATCCAGGGGTAATGAGCAGTTCTTC
many . TRBJ2-5 TRBV10-3 CAISDHGLQETQYF TGTGCCATCAGTGACCACGGACTCCAAGAGACCCAGTACTTC
few . TRBJ2-7 TRBV20-1 CSALTATSYEQYF TGCAGTGCCTTGACAGCTACCTCCTACGAGCAGTACTTC